The next 26 T cell receptor beta chains were all read from a single sample in a study of blood T cell repertoires in COVID-19. Sequencing was performed with immunoSEQ multiplex PCR; in TCRdb, only in-frame clones are kept and a portion is missing. The sample includes 650,000 to 800,000 clones, 70% to 90% of them seen just once. Source material: peripheral blood. The receptors stem from a woman between 18 and 29 years old with acute or convalescent COVID-19.

This chain uses TRBV7-2 with TRBJ1-1, with 7 bases identical to TRBD1. This CDR3 has 14 residues. V lost 3 bases to trimming and J lost 1 base; unmatched junction nucleotides: 2. Germline V gene data show CDR1 as SGHTA and CDR2 as FQGNSA. The chain's CDR3 is CASSFQGENTEAFF. The CDR3 region has the DNA TGTGCCAGCAGCTTCCAGGGGGAGAACACTGAAGCTTTCTTT.

This clone was observed a handful of times. The genes are TRBV3-1 (or the pseudogene TRBV3-2) and TRBJ2-3, with D perhaps matching TRBD1 (8 bases). V lost 7 bases and J 8 bases, leaving 19 bases between the germline ends. The CDR3 is 14 amino acids. Germline CDR1 reads LGHDT; CDR2 reads YNNKEL (reference sequence). The DNA for the CDR3 is TGTGCCAGCAACGGACAGGGAGGGTACAGTACGCAGTATTTT. This sequence encodes CASNGQGGYSTQYF.

The rearrangement joins TRBV5-1 to TRBJ2-3, with D maybe TRBD1 (5 bases). CDR3 length equals 15 residues. From germline, CDR1 is SGHRS and CDR2 YFSETQ. V was shortened by 6 bases and J by 2 bases, with 16 bases between the two germline ends. The CDR3 DNA is TGCGCCAGCATTTGGATGGCAGGGTCCACAGATACGCAGTATTTT. Its protein product is CASIWMAGSTDTQYF.

This clone was recorded a few times. The chain carries TRBV6-4 and TRBJ1-1; the D gene is possibly TRBD1 (6 bases). Germline CDR1 is MRHNA and CDR2 is SNTAGT. Trimming cost V 2 bases and J 4 bases, with 11 bases left between them. This CDR3 has 14 amino acids. CDR3 protein: CASSDGEGGTEAFF. The CDR3 region has the DNA TGTGCCAGCAGTGACGGAGAAGGGGGCACTGAAGCTTTCTTT.

Regarding this clone: Other DNA sequences in the sample encode the same CDR3. The chain uses TRBV4-3 and TRBJ2-3; possible D gene TRBD1, 6 bases. The length of the CDR3 is 15 residues. Germline CDR1 is LGHNA and CDR2 is YSLEER. Deletions cut 0 bases from V and 0 bases from J, with 7 bases between. The CDR3 protein is CASSQEGGSTDTQYF. The DNA of the CDR3 is TGCGCCAGCAGCCAAGAAGGGGGAAGCACAGATACGCAGTATTTT.

The chain combines TRBV2 with TRBJ2-5, with TRBD2 identical over 9 bases. CDR1 and CDR2 (germline): SNHLY, FYNNEI. The CDR3 is made up of 14 amino acids. V shed 7 bases, J shed 0 bases, and the junction held 3 bases outside the gene matches. CDR3 region: CASTIAGDQETQYF. As DNA, the CDR3 is TGTGCCAGCACGATAGCGGGGGACCAAGAGACCCAGTACTTC.

With regard to this clone: This sample includes further DNA sequences coding for the same CDR3. The rearrangement uses TRBV9 and TRBJ1-2; a possible D gene is TRBD1 (6 bases). Between the trimmed V and J ends, which lost 0 bases and 0 bases, there was a span of 9 bases. CDR1 is SGDLS and CDR2 is YYNGEE in the germline V gene. This CDR3 spans 15 amino acids. CDR3 in amino acids: CASSVAGQPNYGYTF. As DNA, the CDR3 is TGTGCCAGCAGCGTAGCAGGACAGCCTAACTATGGCTACACCTTC.

The chain couples TRBV7-2 to TRBJ1-2, with TRBD1 as a possible D gene (6 bases). The CDR3 covers 14 residues. The germline V gene has CDR1 SGHTA and CDR2 FQGNSA. Between the trimmed V and J ends, which lost 5 bases and 6 bases, there was a span of 16 bases. CDR3 in amino acids: CASSDPLQGHGYTF. CDR3 DNA: TGTGCCAGCAGCGACCCTCTGCAGGGGCATGGCTACACCTTC.

The CDR3 sequence: CASSQTTGRCEQYF. CDR3 nucleotide sequence: TGCGCCAGCAGTCAAACGACAGGGAGGTGCGAGCAGTACTTC. The V call is TRBV10-1, the J call TRBJ2-7; D may be TRBD1 (7 bases). V was pared by 5 bases and J by 6 bases, with 17 bases between. CDR1 is WNHNN and CDR2 is SYGVQD in the germline V gene (reference sequence). This CDR3 contains 14 residues.

This rearrangement joins TRBV18 to TRBJ2-7, with 7 bases matching TRBD2. CDR1 KGHSH and CDR2 LQKENI come from the germline V gene. The V and J ends lost 3 bases and 2 bases, in that order; junction bases with no gene match: 4. The CDR3 totals 14 residues. The CDR3 region has the DNA TGTGCCAGCTCACCCCCCCGGGGGGCCTACGAGCAGTACTTC. This codes for CASSPPRGAYEQYF.

The J gene is TRBJ1-2, the V gene TRBV6-5, with 8 bases aligning to TRBD1. V dropped 8 bases and J dropped 2; count of bases not matched to a gene: 7. The CDR3 is 14 residues long. CDR1 and CDR2 (germline): MNHEY, SVGAGI. This CDR3 is CASQTGGANYGYTF. Here the CDR3 DNA reads TGTGCCAGCCAAACAGGGGGTGCCAACTATGGCTACACCTTC.

The chain uses TRBV6-2 or TRBV6-3 and TRBJ1-1, with D possibly matching TRBD1 (5 bases). The ends were cut back, 2 bases at V and 5 bases at J, with 15 bases in the middle. The CDR3 is 15 amino acids. CDR1 is MNHEY, CDR2 SVGEGT, per germline. CDR3 sequence reads: CASSYSSPGGTEAFF. In nucleotides, the CDR3 is TGTGCCAGCAGTTACAGCAGCCCCGGGGGGACTGAAGCTTTCTTT.

The chain carries TRBV7-2 and TRBJ1-2; D remains ambiguous. This CDR3 is built from 13 residues. CDR1 SGHTA and CDR2 FQGNSA come from the germline V gene. V lost 1 base and J lost 4, with 7 bases in between. CDR3 amino acids: CASSLGDFYGYTF. DNA of the CDR3: TGTGCCAGCAGCTTAGGAGACTTCTATGGCTACACCTTC.

The chain joins TRBV9 to TRBJ2-7; 9 bases match TRBD1. J was trimmed by 6 bases and V by 4 bases; bases with no gene match: 11. Germline-derived CDR1 and CDR2 are SGDLS and YYNGEE. This CDR3 has 15 residues. The CDR3 loop reads CASSFAGTGLSEQYF. CDR3 sequence (DNA): TGTGCCAGCAGCTTTGCCGGGACAGGGCTGAGCGAGCAGTACTTC. The variable domain in full, with the rest retrieved from reference TRBV9 and TRBJ2-7, is DSGVTQTPKHLITATGQRVTLRCSPRSGDLSVYWYQQSLDQGLQFLIQYYNGEERAKGNILERFSAQQFPDLHSELNLSSLELGDSALYFCASSFAGTGLSEQYFGPGTRLTVT.

This chain joins TRBV5-4 and TRBJ2-1; no clear D gene. Between the trimmed V and J ends, which lost 0 bases and 10 bases, there was a span of 11 bases. This CDR3 contains 13 residues. Germline-derived CDR1 and CDR2 are SGHNT and YYREEE (reference sequence). CDR3 sequence: CASSLGGEWEQFF. The CDR3 nucleotides are TGTGCCAGCAGCTTGGGAGGAGAGTGGGAGCAGTTCTTC.

The rearrangement links TRBV19 to TRBJ1-1; the D is unclear. Germline V CDR1 and CDR2: LNHDA, SQIVND (reference sequence). The CDR3 totals 13 residues. V was shortened by 6 bases and J by 1 base, with 9 bases between the two germline ends. The CDR3 protein is CASRPAGNTEAFF. The CDR3 DNA reads as TGTGCCAGTAGACCCGCGGGGAACACTGAAGCTTTCTTT.

The chain carries TRBV6-6 and TRBJ1-1; 9 bases fit TRBD1. CDR3 length: 17 amino acids. The germline V gene has CDR1 MNHNY and CDR2 SVGAGI (reference sequence). After removal of 5 bases from V and 0 bases from J, the junction contained 10 bases not matched to a gene. The CDR3 spells CASSPGTGRGMNTEAFF. Here the CDR3 DNA reads TGTGCCAGCAGTCCGGGGACAGGGAGGGGTATGAACACTGAAGCTTTCTTT.

V usage is TRBV19 and J usage is TRBJ1-5, with 8 bases aligning to TRBD1. The V gene's germline CDR1 is LNHDA and CDR2 SQIVND (reference sequence). The CDR3 is 16 amino acids. V gave up 4 bases and J gave up 3 bases; unmatched junction bases: 8. The CDR3 DNA reads TGTGCCAGTAGTAACTCGCAGGGACAGGTCAATCAGCCCCAGCATTTT. Protein sequence: CASSNSQGQVNQPQHF.

This chain uses TRBV10-2 with TRBJ1-4; no clear D. From germline, CDR1 is WSHSY and CDR2 SAAADI. CDR3 size: 17 residues. The ends were cut back, 2 bases at V and 2 bases at J, with 15 bases in the middle. The DNA for the CDR3 is TGCGCCAGCAGTGAGAGTGAGAGGCCCTCGACTAATGAAAAACTGTTTTTT. Encoded protein: CASSESERPSTNEKLFF.

This chain uses TRBV11-2 with TRBJ2-7; 7 bases are a match to TRBD2. In germline, CDR1 is SGHAT, CDR2 FQNNGV. This CDR3 region has 15 residues. V lost 1 base and J lost 3; bases outside the gene matches: 6. CDR3 nucleotide sequence: TGTGCCAGCAGCTTAGGGGGGGGACCCGGCTACGAGCAGTACTTC. Amino acids: CASSLGGGPGYEQYF. The full variable domain, its missing parts supplied by reference TRBV11-2 and TRBJ2-7, is EAGVAQSPRYKIIEKRQSVAFWCNPISGHATLYWYQQILGQGPKLLIQFQNNGVVDDSQLPKDRFSAERLKGVDSTLKIQPAKLEDSAVYLCASSLGGGPGYEQYFGPGTRLTVT.

The chain employs TRBV7-9 and TRBJ1-5, with D perhaps matching TRBD1 (5 bases). The CDR3 runs 14 residues. Per the germline V gene, CDR1 is SEHNR and CDR2 is FQNEAQ (reference sequence). The V end was cut by 5 bases, the J end by 4 bases, with 12 bases between. The DNA of the CDR3 is TGTGCCAGCAGCCCCGACAGCTCAAATCAGCCCCAGCATTTT. Its protein is CASSPDSSNQPQHF.

The chain uses TRBV5-8 and TRBJ1-2; a possible D gene is TRBD1 (6 bases). V was pared by 1 base and J by 5 bases, with 15 bases between. Germline V gives CDR1 SGHTS, CDR2 YDEGEE. The CDR3 sequence is 15 residues long. The CDR3 spells CASSLLDRPKYGYTF. The CDR3 region has the DNA TGTGCCAGCAGCTTGCTGGACAGACCGAAGTATGGCTACACCTTC.

The chain has TRBV6-6 and TRBJ1-5; 8 nucleotides agree with TRBD1. Germline V CDR1 and CDR2: MNHNY, SVGAGI (reference sequence). V trimming: 6 bases; J trimming: 2 bases; junction bases outside the gene matches: 0. CDR3 length: 13 residues. CDR3 residues: CASRTGGNQPQHF. DNA of the CDR3: TGTGCCAGCAGGACAGGGGGCAATCAGCCCCAGCATTTT.

In regard to this clone: One end of the junction does not line up with germline, which may come from a read error. The chain links TRBV19 to TRBJ1-6; no clear D. The CDR3 runs 12 residues. The germline V gene encodes CDR1 LNHDA and CDR2 SQIVND (reference sequence). Here the CDR3 reads CASSIAGSLLHF. CDR3 DNA: TGTGCCAGTAGTATTGCGGGTTCACTCCTCCACTTT.

This chain links TRBV30 with TRBJ1-1; perhaps TRBD1 as D (5 bases). The CDR3 length is 13 residues. V lost 1 base and J 1 base, leaving 7 bases between the germline ends. Germline V CDR1 and CDR2: GTSNPN, SVGIG (reference sequence). DNA of the CDR3: TGTGCCTGGAGTGGGGGGGAGAACACTGAAGCTTTCTTT. Protein: CAWSGGENTEAFF.

As DNA, the CDR3 is TGTGCCAGCAGCTTAGCGCGCAGGGCGGAAGAGACCCAGTACTTC. Encoded protein: CASSLARRAEETQYF. The genes are TRBV11-1 and TRBJ2-5; the D gene is possibly TRBD1 (5 bases). Germline loops: CDR1 SGHAT, CDR2 FQDESV (reference sequence). The V and J ends lost 0 bases and 3 bases respectively, with 11 bases between them. The CDR3 is made up of 15 amino acids.